The source of this T cell receptor beta chain is a study of shared clonotypes between healthy human individuals. This clone occurred many times. Sequencing used immunoSEQ multiplex PCR; TCRdb keeps in-frame clones, though not all of them. The profile shows roughly 1 million clones, 75% to 80% of them singletons. V was cut by 1 base and J by 6 bases, with 12 bases left in between. The CDR3 has 15 residues. The germline gives CDR1 MNHEY, CDR2 SVGAGI. Sequenced input: memory CD4+ T cells from PBMCs. Subset of the sample: CD45RA-negative fraction. The receptor comes from a man aged 18-30 years in good health. Some clones in this sample may be carry-over from other donors' samples. The rearrangement joins TRBV6-5 to TRBJ2-2; TRBD2 might be the D (5 bases). The CDR3 here is CASSYLDFSAGELFF. CDR3 bases: TGTGCCAGCAGTTACTTGGACTTCTCAGCCGGGGAGCTGTTTTTT.